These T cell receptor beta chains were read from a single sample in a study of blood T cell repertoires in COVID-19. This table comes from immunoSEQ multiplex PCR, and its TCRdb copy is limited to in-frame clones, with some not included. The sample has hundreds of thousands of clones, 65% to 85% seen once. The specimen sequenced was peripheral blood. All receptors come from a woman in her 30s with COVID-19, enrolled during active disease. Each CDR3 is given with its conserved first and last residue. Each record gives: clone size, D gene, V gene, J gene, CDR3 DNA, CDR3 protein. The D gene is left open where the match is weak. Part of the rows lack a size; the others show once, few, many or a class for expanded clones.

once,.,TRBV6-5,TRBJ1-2,TGTGCCAGCGGTCAGTTCTATGGCTACACCTTC,CASGQFYGYTF
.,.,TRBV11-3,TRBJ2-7,TGTGCCAGCGGCCAGGGCCAGAACGAGCAGTACTTC,CASGQGQNEQYF
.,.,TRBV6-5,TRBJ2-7,TGTGCCAGCAGCCAGACAGGCTCCTACGAGCAGTACTTC,CASSQTGSYEQYF
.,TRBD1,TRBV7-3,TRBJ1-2,TGTGCCAGCAGCTTTCTCGCCCCCCAGGGGGGTGGTGAGTATGGCTACACCTTC,CASSFLAPQGGGEYGYTF
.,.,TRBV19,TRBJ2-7,TGTGCCAGTAGTCCCCGAGGCGGGGTATACGAGCAGTACTTC,CASSPRGGVYEQYF
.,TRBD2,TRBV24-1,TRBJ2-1,TGTGCCACCAGTGATTCCTACGGGACTAGCGGGAGGTTCCATGAGCAGTTCTTC,CATSDSYGTSGRFHEQFF
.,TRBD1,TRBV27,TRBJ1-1,TGTGCCAGCAGTTCCACTAGGACAGGACTGAACACTGAAGCTTTCTTT,CASSSTRTGLNTEAFF
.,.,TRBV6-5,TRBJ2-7,TGTGCCAGCAGTAGAATAGGGGGCGAGCAGTACTTC,CASSRIGGEQYF
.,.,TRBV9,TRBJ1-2,TGTGCCAGCAGCCCGGTTGCCGGTCGCTATGGCTACACCTTC,CASSPVAGRYGYTF
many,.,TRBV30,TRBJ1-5,TGTGCCTGGAGTGTACACCGACAGAGTTATAGCAATCAGCCCCAGCATTTT,CAWSVHRQSYSNQPQHF
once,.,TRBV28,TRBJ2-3,TGTGCCAGCAGTTATCCCCCCCTCGAGGGTTTGTTTGTCTTTGATACGCAGTATTTT,CASSYPPLEGLFVFDTQYF
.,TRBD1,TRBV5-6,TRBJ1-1,TGTGTCAGCAGCCCAACAGGGGCGGGCGAAGCTTTCTTT,CVSSPTGAGEAFF
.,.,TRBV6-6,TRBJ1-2,TGTGCCAGCACCCTAGGAGGACGGGCCTATGGCTACACCTTC,CASTLGGRAYGYTF
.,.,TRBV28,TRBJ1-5,TGTGCCAGCAGTTTGGAGGGCTTAGGTCAGCCCCAGCATTTT,CASSLEGLGQPQHF
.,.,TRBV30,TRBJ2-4,TGTGCCTGGAGTGCGTTAGAAGTCCAGTACTTC,CAWSALEVQYF
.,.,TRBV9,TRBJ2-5,TGTGCCAGCAGCGTTTCCTCGGGGGACCCCCCGGAGACCCAGTACTTC,CASSVSSGDPPETQYF
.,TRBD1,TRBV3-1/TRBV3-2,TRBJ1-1,TGTGCCAGCAGCCGGACAGGGAACACTGAAGCTTTCTTT,CASSRTGNTEAFF
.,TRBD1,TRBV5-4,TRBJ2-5,TGTGCCAGCAGCTTGGGCATGGCGGGACAGGATGAGACCCAGTACTTC,CASSLGMAGQDETQYF
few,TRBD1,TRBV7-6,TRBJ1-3,TGTGCCAGCAGCACCCGGACAGGAACAGGAAACACCATATATTTT,CASSTRTGTGNTIYF
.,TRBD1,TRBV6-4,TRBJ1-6,TGTGCCAGCAGTGACTCCGGACAGGGTTATTCACCCCTCCACTTT,CASSDSGQGYSPLHF
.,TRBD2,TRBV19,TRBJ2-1,TGTGCCAGTAGTATACTAGCGGGGGGAGTCGGCTACAATGAGCAGTTCTTC,CASSILAGGVGYNEQFF
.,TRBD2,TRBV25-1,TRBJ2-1,TGTGCCAGCACTAGCGGGGGGGCTCGCAATGAGCAGTTCTTC,CASTSGGARNEQFF
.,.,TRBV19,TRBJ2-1,TGTGCCAGTGTGCAGGGGAACAATGAGCAGTTCTTC,CASVQGNNEQFF
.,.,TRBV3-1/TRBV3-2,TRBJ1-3,TGTGCCAGCAGCCAAGGGGCAGTTGGCTCTGGAAACACCATATATTTT,CASSQGAVGSGNTIYF
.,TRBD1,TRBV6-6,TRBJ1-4,TGTGCCAGCAGTGGGACAGGTAGTGAAAAACTGTTTTTT,CASSGTGSEKLFF
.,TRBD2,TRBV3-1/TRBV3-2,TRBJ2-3,TGTGCCAGCAGCCAGTACCAACTAGCGGGAGGGTCCGGCACAGATACGCAGTATTTT,CASSQYQLAGGSGTDTQYF
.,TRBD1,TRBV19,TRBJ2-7,TGTGCCAGTAGTGCTTTGGGACAGATGAAGGCCTACGAGCAGTACTTC,CASSALGQMKAYEQYF
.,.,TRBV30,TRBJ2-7,TGTGCCTGGAGTATCTCCCACTCTTACGAGCAGTACTTC,CAWSISHSYEQYF
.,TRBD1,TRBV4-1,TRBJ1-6,TGCGCCAGCAGCCAAGTGGGCAGGGGGCTTAACAATTCACCCCTCCACTTT,CASSQVGRGLNNSPLHF
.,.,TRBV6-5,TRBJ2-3,TGTGCCGGACGGTACACAGGGGGGGGAGATACGCAGTATTTT,CAGRYTGGGDTQYF
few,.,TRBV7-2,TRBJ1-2,TGTGCCAGCAGCACGAGGGAAGCCTATGGCTACACCTTC,CASSTREAYGYTF
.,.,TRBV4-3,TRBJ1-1,TGCGCCAGCAGCCAAGATCTCGAGGAAAGGTACACTGAAGCTTTCTTT,CASSQDLEERYTEAFF
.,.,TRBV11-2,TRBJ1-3,TGTGCCAGCAGCGTCACCGGGACATTACTTGGAAACACCATATATTTT,CASSVTGTLLGNTIYF
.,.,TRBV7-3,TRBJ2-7,TGTGCCAGCAGCTTTACACCCTCCTACGAGCAGTACTTC,CASSFTPSYEQYF
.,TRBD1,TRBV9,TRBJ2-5,TGTGCCAGCAGCGGGGACAGGGGCCGCGAAGAGACCCAGTACTTC,CASSGDRGREETQYF
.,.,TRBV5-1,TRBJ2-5,TGCGCCAGCAGCTTATTAGGATTACAGGAGACCCAGTACTTC,CASSLLGLQETQYF
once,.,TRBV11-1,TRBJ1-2,TGTGCCAGCAGCCCTGACAGCGACACGAGGGGCTACACCTTC,CASSPDSDTRGYTF
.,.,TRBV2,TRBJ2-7,TGTGCCAGCAACCCTACAGGTTCGGGCGAGCAGTACTTC,CASNPTGSGEQYF
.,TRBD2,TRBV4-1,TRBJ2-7,TGCGCCAGCAGCGGTTTAGCGGGAGGGCCGATGTTCGAGCAGTACTTC,CASSGLAGGPMFEQYF
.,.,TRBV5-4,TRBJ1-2,TGTGCCAGCAGCTTGGGCAGGAATAACTATGGCTACACCTTC,CASSLGRNNYGYTF
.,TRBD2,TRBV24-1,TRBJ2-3,TGTGCCACCAGTGACCCAACTAGCGGGGGGACGAGGACGCAGTATTTT,CATSDPTSGGTRTQYF
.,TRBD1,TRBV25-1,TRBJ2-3,TGTGCCAGCAGTGATCCCAGGGGGCGGTCAGATACGCAGTATTTT,CASSDPRGRSDTQYF